A selection of T cell receptor beta chains follows, all from one sample in a study of blood T cell repertoires in COVID-19. Profiling relied on immunoSEQ multiplex PCR, and the TCRdb table lists in-frame clones only, not all of them. Of fewer than 350,000 clones in the sample, 70% to 90% were seen once. The source material was PBMCs or T cells enriched from blood (not recorded which). The receptors derive from a man between 25 and 39 years old who had recovered from COVID-19. Each CDR3 is given with its conserved first and last residue. Each record gives: V gene, J gene, D gene, clone size, CDR3 protein, CDR3 DNA. The D gene is left open where the match is weak. The listing skips clone size in some rows; elsewhere it reads once, few, many or a size class.

v_call: TRBV6-1; j_call: TRBJ1-5; d_call: -; clone_size: -; cdr3_aa: CASSEGVPLSQPQHF; cdr3_nt: TGTGCCAGCAGTGAGGGCGTCCCCTTAAGTCAGCCCCAGCATTTT
v_call: TRBV19; j_call: TRBJ2-3; d_call: TRBD1; clone_size: -; cdr3_aa: CASSSSGGLDTQYF; cdr3_nt: TGTGCCAGTAGTAGCTCAGGGGGCCTAGATACGCAGTATTTT
v_call: TRBV10-3; j_call: TRBJ1-2; d_call: -; clone_size: once; cdr3_aa: CAIKRDTNYGYTF; cdr3_nt: TGTGCCATCAAGCGGGACACAAACTATGGCTACACCTTC
v_call: TRBV5-8; j_call: TRBJ1-3; d_call: -; clone_size: -; cdr3_aa: CASSSRLYSGNTIYF; cdr3_nt: TGTGCCAGCAGTTCCCGACTGTACTCTGGAAACACCATATATTTT
v_call: TRBV7-9; j_call: TRBJ2-7; d_call: TRBD1; clone_size: -; cdr3_aa: CASSIKAGTGYNEQYF; cdr3_nt: TGTGCCAGCAGCATTAAGGCCGGGACAGGGTACAACGAGCAGTACTTC
v_call: TRBV25-1; j_call: TRBJ2-2; d_call: TRBD1; clone_size: -; cdr3_aa: CASSTTGAAGTGELFF; cdr3_nt: TGTGCCAGCAGCACCACAGGGGCCGCCGGCACCGGGGAGCTGTTTTTT
v_call: TRBV3-1/TRBV3-2; j_call: TRBJ1-2; d_call: -; clone_size: -; cdr3_aa: CASTPSEVDYGYTF; cdr3_nt: TGTGCCAGCACCCCAAGCGAGGTTGACTATGGCTACACCTTC
v_call: TRBV18; j_call: TRBJ2-2; d_call: -; clone_size: -; cdr3_aa: CASSPAEFLRRNTGELFF; cdr3_nt: TGTGCCAGCTCACCAGCCGAGTTTCTTAGGAGGAACACCGGGGAGCTGTTTTTT
v_call: TRBV10-3; j_call: TRBJ2-5; d_call: TRBD1; clone_size: -; cdr3_aa: CAHGTDKETQYF; cdr3_nt: TGTGCCCATGGGACAGATAAAGAGACCCAGTACTTC
v_call: TRBV10-3; j_call: TRBJ2-5; d_call: TRBD1; clone_size: -; cdr3_aa: CAISPGQGIIETQYF; cdr3_nt: TGTGCCATCAGTCCGGGACAGGGAATAATAGAGACCCAGTACTTC
v_call: TRBV29-1; j_call: TRBJ2-6; d_call: TRBD1; clone_size: -; cdr3_aa: CSVVRTGHSGANVLTF; cdr3_nt: TGCAGCGTAGTTAGGACAGGCCACTCTGGGGCCAACGTCCTGACTTTC
v_call: TRBV19; j_call: TRBJ1-1; d_call: -; clone_size: -; cdr3_aa: CASSRDTEAFF; cdr3_nt: TGTGCCAGCAGCCGGGACACTGAAGCTTTCTTT
v_call: TRBV2; j_call: TRBJ2-3; d_call: -; clone_size: -; cdr3_aa: CASNPGLSPDTQYF; cdr3_nt: TGTGCCTCCAACCCGGGACTTAGCCCAGATACGCAGTATTTT
v_call: TRBV6-5; j_call: TRBJ2-3; d_call: -; clone_size: -; cdr3_aa: CASSYSAGSDTQYF; cdr3_nt: TGTGCCAGCAGTTACTCGGCAGGGTCAGATACGCAGTATTTT
v_call: TRBV25-1; j_call: TRBJ1-6; d_call: -; clone_size: -; cdr3_aa: CASSERGISPLHF; cdr3_nt: TGTGCCAGCAGTGAAAGGGGGATCTCACCCCTCCACTTT
v_call: TRBV7-9; j_call: TRBJ2-1; d_call: -; clone_size: -; cdr3_aa: CASSLPLGPNEQFF; cdr3_nt: TGTGCCAGCAGCTTACCCCTGGGGCCCAATGAGCAGTTCTTC
v_call: TRBV19; j_call: TRBJ1-2; d_call: TRBD1; clone_size: -; cdr3_aa: CASSIAVGQGANGYTF; cdr3_nt: TGTGCCAGTAGTATAGCCGTCGGACAGGGGGCGAATGGCTACACCTTC
v_call: TRBV24-1; j_call: TRBJ1-2; d_call: TRBD1; clone_size: -; cdr3_aa: CATSPGGASGYTF; cdr3_nt: TGTGCCACCAGTCCAGGGGGCGCGTCAGGCTACACCTTC
v_call: TRBV3-1/TRBV3-2; j_call: TRBJ1-1; d_call: -; clone_size: -; cdr3_aa: CASSRGSGEAFF; cdr3_nt: TGTGCCAGCAGCCGCGGGAGCGGTGAAGCTTTCTTT
v_call: TRBV4-3; j_call: TRBJ1-3; d_call: -; clone_size: few; cdr3_aa: CASSQDRVLISGNTIYF; cdr3_nt: TGCGCCAGCAGCCAAGATCGGGTTCTGATCTCTGGAAACACCATATATTTT
v_call: TRBV13; j_call: TRBJ1-2; d_call: -; clone_size: -; cdr3_aa: CASSSQGVYGYTF; cdr3_nt: TGTGCCAGCAGCTCACAGGGAGTCTATGGCTACACCTTC
v_call: TRBV7-9; j_call: TRBJ2-1; d_call: TRBD2; clone_size: -; cdr3_aa: CASSPPGAGGVDEQFF; cdr3_nt: TGTGCCAGCAGCCCCCCCGGAGCGGGGGGGGTCGATGAGCAGTTCTTC
v_call: TRBV12-3/TRBV12-4; j_call: TRBJ1-2; d_call: -; clone_size: -; cdr3_aa: CASSWTVYGYTF; cdr3_nt: TGTGCCAGCAGTTGGACAGTCTATGGCTACACCTTC
v_call: TRBV7-8; j_call: TRBJ1-1; d_call: TRBD1; clone_size: -; cdr3_aa: CASSSGGQGILNTEAFF; cdr3_nt: TGTGCCAGCAGCTCGGGGGGACAGGGGATACTGAACACTGAAGCTTTCTTT
v_call: TRBV5-6; j_call: TRBJ1-6; d_call: TRBD1; clone_size: -; cdr3_aa: CASSLFGDRNSPLHF; cdr3_nt: TGTGCCAGCAGCTTGTTTGGGGACAGGAACTCACCCCTCCACTTT
v_call: TRBV9; j_call: TRBJ2-3; d_call: TRBD2; clone_size: -; cdr3_aa: CASSASGGRGSDTQYF; cdr3_nt: TGTGCCAGCAGCGCAAGCGGGGGGAGAGGCTCCGATACGCAGTATTTT
v_call: TRBV7-3; j_call: TRBJ2-3; d_call: TRBD2; clone_size: -; cdr3_aa: CASRTGGSTDTQYF; cdr3_nt: TGTGCCAGCCGCACCGGGGGGTCCACAGATACGCAGTATTTT